The TCR beta chain described here comes from a study of blood T cell repertoires in COVID-19. Across the study: Some COVID-19 samples were acute and others convalescent; all came from the United States, Italy and Spain.

This CDR3 region has 14 residues. V shed 6 bases and J 5 bases; nucleotides not matched to a gene: 7. Germline CDR1 reads MDHEN; CDR2 reads SYDVKM. Sequencing was performed with immunoSEQ multiplex PCR; in TCRdb, only in-frame clones are kept and a portion is missing. The repertoire holds roughly 100,000 clones, with about two thirds as singletons. Sequenced input: peripheral blood. This TCR came from a human donor with acute or convalescent COVID-19. The donor label of this sample is uncertain. This chain joins TRBV28 and TRBJ1-5; the match to TRBD1 covers 7 bases. In nucleotides, the CDR3 is TGTGCCAGCAGCCAGAGACAGGGTTATCAGCCCCAGCATTTT. The encoded protein is CASSQRQGYQPQHF.